Sequencing of this T cell receptor beta chain was carried out in a study of shared clonotypes between healthy human individuals. A note on this clone: Its antigen is currently unknown.

This table comes from immunoSEQ multiplex PCR, and its TCRdb copy is limited to in-frame clones, with some not included. The table records about 2.5 million clones, approximately 90% of them present only once. The CDR3 has 13 amino acids. Germline loops: CDR1 SGHRS, CDR2 YFSETQ. Study-level findings and limits: The study found lower generation probabilities in non-shared clonotypes than in those shared by all four donors.

Sequencing used naive CD4+ T cells from PBMCs. This sample's subset: CD45RA+ positively selected. The TCR was taken from a man between 18 and 29 years old in good health. Some clones in this sample may be carry-over from other donors' samples. The chain has TRBV5-1 and TRBJ2-5, with no clear D. The end of the DNA fits TRBJ2-7 better, so the J call may be wrong. In DNA, the CDR3 is TGCGCCAGCAGCTTGGTGTCGGTCTACGAGCAGTACTTC. Translating gives CASSLVSVYEQYF.